Following are 19 T cell receptor beta chains from one sample sequenced in a study of cytomegalovirus exposure and HLA in healthy donors. Generated by immunoSEQ multiplex PCR, the TCRdb table keeps only in-frame clones and is missing some. In the table there are some 130,000 clones, 89% of which are singletons. Material: PBMCs. The receptors stem from a woman in her late teens or twenties in good health and CMV-seronegative.

The V call is TRBV19, the J call TRBJ2-3; possibly TRBD2 for D (7 bases). Trimming shortened V by 3 bases and J by 5 bases, and 12 bases separated the two germline ends. This CDR3 is built from 14 residues. In germline, CDR1 is LNHDA, CDR2 SQIVND (reference sequence). DNA of the CDR3: TGTGCCAGTAGTATTGGGGGGGGCAGAGATACGCAGTATTTT. Translated: CASSIGGGRDTQYF.

V and J are TRBV5-6 and TRBJ2-3; D unclear. This CDR3 spans 16 amino acids. V lost 1 base to trimming and J lost 2 bases, with 14 bases between them. Per germline, CDR1 SGHDT and CDR2 YYEEEE. CDR3 amino acids: CASSLFLYPNTDTQYF. The CDR3 coding sequence is TGTGCCAGCAGCTTGTTTCTCTACCCCAACACAGATACGCAGTATTTT.

V is TRBV2 and J is TRBJ1-4; 8 bases line up with TRBD1. The V and J ends lost 5 bases and 5 bases, in that order; junction bases with no gene match: 4. The germline CDR1 and CDR2 sequences are SNHLY and FYNNEI. There are 14 residues in the CDR3. As DNA, the CDR3 is TGTGCCAGCAGTCGGGGGACAGGAAATGAAAAACTGTTTTTT. Protein sequence: CASSRGTGNEKLFF.

This chain links TRBV19 with TRBJ1-5, with 8 positions matching TRBD1. This CDR3 comprises 18 residues. Trimming cost V 5 bases and J 6 bases; bases outside gene matches: 18. In germline, CDR1 is LNHDA, CDR2 SQIVND (reference sequence). Written as DNA, the CDR3 is TGTGCCAGTAGTCATAAGCTGGCGGGGAGGACAGGGACTCAGCCCCAGCATTTT. As protein: CASSHKLAGRTGTQPQHF.

The chain uses TRBV6-5 and TRBJ1-2, with 8 bases aligning to TRBD1. This CDR3 comprises 15 residues. Trimming cost V 7 bases and J 4 bases; bases outside gene matches: 11. Per germline, CDR1 MNHEY and CDR2 SVGAGI. In DNA, the CDR3 is TGTGCCAGCAAAGCGCCAGGGGGCCTCGGCTATGGCTACACCTTC. Its translation is CASKAPGGLGYGYTF.

J is TRBJ1-1 and V is TRBV11-2; 7 nucleotides align to TRBD1. CDR3 length: 15 amino acids. V trimming: 2 bases; J trimming: 10 bases; junction bases outside the gene matches: 13. CDR1 and CDR2 (germline): SGHAT, FQNNGV. This chain's CDR3 is CASSLSQGGSGRAFF. In DNA, the CDR3 is TGTGCCAGCAGCTTAAGCCAGGGGGGTAGTGGTAGAGCTTTCTTT.

This clone was found a few times. V gene TRBV4-1 combines with J gene TRBJ1-2; D is uncertain. Germline assignment: CDR1 MGHRA and CDR2 YSYEKL. Trimming removed 0 bases at V and 0 bases at J, with 8 bases between. CDR3 length equals 15 residues. The DNA for the CDR3 is TGCGCCAGCAGCCAAGAATGGGCAGCTAACTATGGCTACACCTTC. Translated: CASSQEWAANYGYTF.

The chain carries TRBV7-7 and TRBJ1-5; D uncertain. This CDR3 comprises 11 residues. In germline, CDR1 is SSHAT, CDR2 FNYEAQ (reference sequence). V was clipped by 8 bases and J by 6 bases, with 8 bases between them. The DNA for the CDR3 is TGTGCCAGCGCGGTGGTTCAGCCCCAGCATTTT. Protein: CASAVVQPQHF.

The chain links TRBV7-9 to TRBJ1-1; 11 nucleotides match TRBD1. This CDR3 spans 15 amino acids. Germline V gene sequence: CDR1 SEHNR, CDR2 FQNEAQ (reference sequence). The J segment lost 4 bases and the V segment lost 5 bases, leaving 6 bases of the junction unmatched. CDR3 region: CASSPRDRGGTEAFF. For the CDR3, the DNA is TGTGCCAGCAGCCCGCGGGACAGGGGGGGCACTGAAGCTTTCTTT.

There are a few counts of this clone. This chain joins TRBV2 and TRBJ1-4, with D tentatively TRBD1 (5 bases). The germline V gene encodes CDR1 SNHLY and CDR2 FYNNEI. This CDR3 spans 13 amino acids. Trimming cost V 11 bases and J 8 bases, with 18 bases left between them. CDR3 amino acids: CAGAEVGGEKLFF. CDR3 bases: TGTGCCGGGGCTGAGGTCGGGGGGGAAAAACTGTTTTTT.

This clone was picked up a small number of times. For the CDR3, the DNA is TGTGCCAGCAGTCCCCCCTCGCGGGGCGATGAGCAGTTCTTC. This codes for CASSPPSRGDEQFF. J is TRBJ2-1 and V is TRBV6-6; weak D call: TRBD2 (6 bases). V lost 5 bases and J 8 bases, leaving 16 bases between the germline ends. Germline CDR1 reads MNHNY; CDR2 reads SVGAGI (reference sequence). The CDR3 runs 14 residues.

As regards this clone: The junction and the germline gene differ at one end; a read error may be behind it. Other DNA sequences in the same sample also yield this CDR3. The chain uses TRBV9 and TRBJ2-2; 10 bases are shared with TRBD2. The length of the CDR3 is 17 residues. CDR1 and CDR2 from the germline V gene are SGDLS and YYNGEE. The CDR3 DNA reads as TGTGCCAGCAGCGTAGGTAGCGGGGGGCCGAACACCGGGGAGCTGTTTTTC. Its translation is CASSVGSGGPNTGELFF.

This sequence joins TRBV5-6 and TRBJ2-3; D may be TRBD2 (5 bases). V was trimmed by 0 bases and J by 4 bases, leaving 12 bases between them. This CDR3 region has 15 residues. The germline V gene has CDR1 SGHDT and CDR2 YYEEEE. The CDR3 reads CASSLVLDIPDTQYF. CDR3 DNA sequence: TGTGCCAGCAGCTTGGTACTAGATATTCCAGATACGCAGTATTTT.

CDR3 residues: CASSSPGLAAQETQYF. CDR3 in DNA: TGTGCCAGCAGCTCTCCGGGACTAGCGGCACAAGAGACCCAGTACTTC. The V gene is TRBV5-6, the J gene TRBJ2-5; TRBD2 matches at 11 bases. Germline V gene sequence: CDR1 SGHDT, CDR2 YYEEEE. The length of the CDR3 is 16 residues. V trimming: 3 bases; J trimming: 2 bases; junction bases outside the gene matches: 6.

The gene calls are TRBV7-8 and TRBJ1-4; TRBD1 might be the D (6 bases). The V gene's germline CDR1 is SGHVS and CDR2 FQNEAQ. The CDR3 covers 17 residues. V lost 1 base to trimming and J lost 4 bases, with 16 bases between them. The CDR3 is CASSLGTRQANNEKLFF. CDR3 sequence (DNA): TGTGCCAGCAGCTTAGGAACCCGACAGGCCAATAATGAAAAACTGTTTTTT.

The chain recombines TRBV7-9 with TRBJ1-2; D call uncertain. The CDR3 is 13 residues long. CDR1 and CDR2 from the germline V gene are SEHNR and FQNEAQ (reference sequence). V dropped 7 bases and J dropped 4 bases, with 13 bases sitting between them. The CDR3 sequence is CASTLSERYGYTF. The CDR3, as DNA: TGTGCCAGCACCCTCTCCGAGCGCTATGGCTACACCTTC.

V and J are TRBV5-4 and TRBJ1-4, with a tentative D call TRBD1 (6 bases). V dropped 4 bases and J dropped 8 bases, with 15 bases sitting between them. The CDR3 sequence is 14 residues long. Germline loops: CDR1 SGHNT, CDR2 YYREEE (reference sequence). The CDR3 coding sequence is TGTGCCAGCAGCCCCGGACAGCGGGAGGAAAAACTGTTTTTT. It encodes CASSPGQREEKLFF.

This sequence joins TRBV21-1 and TRBJ1-5; no check of the table's D call, TRBD1, against the DNA was made. TRBV21-1 counts as a pseudogene. This CDR3 comprises 13 residues. CDR3 loop: CASRRQGCQPQHF. DNA for the CDR3: TGTGCCAGCAGAAGACAGGGCTGTCAGCCCCAGCATTTT.

The genes are TRBV2 and TRBJ2-1, with a weak D call TRBD2 (6 bases). The CDR3 is 16 amino acids. Germline assignment: CDR1 SNHLY and CDR2 FYNNEI. V lost 3 bases, J lost 2 bases, and 14 bases lay in between. The CDR3 DNA follows: TGTGCCAGCAGTGAGCGGGGTAGCGGCCCCTACAATGAGCAGTTCTTC. Translating it yields CASSERGSGPYNEQFF.